This note documents a single T cell receptor beta chain sequence. Authors' processing steps: Nucleated cell number was recorded as an estimate derived from reference gene primer amplification. Produced via immunoSEQ multiplex PCR; TCRdb's table is partial and in-frame only. V, J and clone size reflect that table, while D and trimming were determined from the DNA. The sample includes approximately 100,000 clones, around 81% seen only once; the top ten take approximately 4.2%. The CDR3 contains 20 residues. Unmatched junction bases numbered 16, after V lost 2 bases and J lost 1 base. The germline V gene encodes CDR1 LGHNA and CDR2 YNFKEQ. This sample was taken from a study of blood T cell repertoires in COVID-19. Study-level background: There were acute and convalescent COVID-19 samples, and they came from the United States, Italy and Spain. T cells, B-cell-depleted T cells, or PBMCs supplied cDNA or gDNA.

The sequenced material came from peripheral blood. The gene calls are TRBV4-2 and TRBJ2-2, with 7 bases identical to TRBD2. This clonotype was obtained from a human donor in a cohort sampled during active or convalescent COVID-19. As DNA, the CDR3 is TGTGCCAGCAGCCAATCCCTCTTTTTTTGGGAGCGGGAGAACACCGGGGAGCTGTTTTTT. Encoded protein: CASSQSLFFWERENTGELFF.